This entry features one T cell receptor (beta chain) sequence. This sample was taken from a study of blood T cell repertoires in COVID-19. Measured with immunoSEQ multiplex PCR; TCRdb has only the in-frame clones, and not every one. This sample has about 27,000 clones; roughly four fifths occur once, and the top ten carry 60% to 70%. The TCR originated in a man in his 70s with acute or convalescent COVID-19. The source material was peripheral blood.

The CDR3 DNA is TGTGCCAGCTCACCGTCTTCGGACACCGGGAGGCTAGGGGGCTACACCTTC. It translates to CASSPSSDTGRLGGYTF. The V and J genes are TRBV18 and TRBJ1-2; perhaps TRBD1 as D (5 bases). Trimming cost V 3 bases and J 8 bases, with 25 bases left between them. CDR1 KGHSH and CDR2 LQKENI come from the germline V gene. This CDR3 comprises 17 residues.